The clone carrying this TCR beta chain was counted only a few times. Antigen: not known. The record originates from a study of cytomegalovirus exposure and HLA in healthy donors. General study results and limits: Highly shared sequence variants in one cluster were likely a sequencing artifact.

This CDR3 spans 13 amino acids. V lost 0 bases and J lost 6, with 7 bases in between. Germline V gives CDR1 SGHDT, CDR2 YYEEEE. Vbeta (60) and Jbeta (13) primers were used in the PCR. Clones were read by immunoSEQ multiplex PCR, and TCRdb kept only the in-frame ones, dropping some. The sample contains 60,000 to 75,000 clones, around four fifths of which appear only once. The chain joins TRBV5-6 to TRBJ2-1; tentative D call: TRBD1 (5 bases). The clonotype comes from a woman in her thirties in good health and CMV-seropositive. The sequenced sample was PBMCs. CDR3 in DNA: TGTGCCAGCAGCTTGGATCAGGGCAATGAGCAGTTCTTC. Amino acids: CASSLDQGNEQFF.